This entry features one T cell receptor beta chain sequence. As yet, its antigen is unknown. Data came from immunoSEQ multiplex PCR; TCRdb stores just in-frame clones and leaves some out. This sample has some 60,000 clones, with 91% found just once. Anyone with autoimmune disease history or systemic immunosuppression was excluded. The data originate from a study of OX40 agonist ivuxolimab in advanced cancers. In the study overall: Of the participants, more than 35% had some prior anti-PD-1, anti-PD-L1 or anti-CTLA-4 therapy, which was allowed. Two cutaneous melanoma patients and one hepatocellular carcinoma patient, three in all, had partial responses.

The germline gives CDR1 SQVTM, CDR2 ANQGSEA. There are 11 residues in the CDR3. Deletions cut 6 bases from V and 8 bases from J, with 11 bases between. Study-wide results and limits: Among the lowest levels of clonal expansion were found in partial responders at 0.1-3.0 mg/kg.

The J gene is TRBJ2-1, the V gene TRBV29-1, with D unresolved. The clonotype comes from an adult with an advanced solid tumor such as melanoma, head and neck, liver or kidney cancer. The sample was CD4+ or CD8+ T cells sorted from blood, taken in a trial of the OX40 agonist ivuxolimab. The CDR3 sequence: CSVRFTDEQFF. Here the CDR3 DNA reads TGCAGCGTACGCTTTACTGATGAGCAGTTCTTC.